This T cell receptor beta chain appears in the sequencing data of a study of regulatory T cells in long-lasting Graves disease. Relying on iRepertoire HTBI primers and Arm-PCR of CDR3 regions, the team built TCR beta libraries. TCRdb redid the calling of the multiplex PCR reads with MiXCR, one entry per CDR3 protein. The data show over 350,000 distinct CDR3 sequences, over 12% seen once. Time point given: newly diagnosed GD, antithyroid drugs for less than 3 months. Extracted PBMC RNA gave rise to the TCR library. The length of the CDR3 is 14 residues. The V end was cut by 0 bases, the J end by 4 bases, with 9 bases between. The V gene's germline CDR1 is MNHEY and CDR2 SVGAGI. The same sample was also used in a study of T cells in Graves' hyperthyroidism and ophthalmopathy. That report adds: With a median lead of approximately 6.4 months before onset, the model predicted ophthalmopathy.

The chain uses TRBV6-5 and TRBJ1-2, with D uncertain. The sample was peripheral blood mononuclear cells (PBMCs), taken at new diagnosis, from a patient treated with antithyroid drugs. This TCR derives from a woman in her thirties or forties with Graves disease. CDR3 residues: CASSYSPEPYGYTF. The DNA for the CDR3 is TGTGCCAGCAGTTACTCGCCCGAGCCCTATGGCTACACCTTC.